This T cell receptor (beta chain) was recorded in a study of beta chain features in type 1 diabetes. Turning to the study itself: Sorted cell examination encompassed 85 million to 140 million cells across all samples.

Only a few counts were recorded for this clone. What it binds is not known. Study-wide points: For Type 1 diabetes patients, all four CD4+ subsets carried TCRB CDR3s that were moderately but significantly shorter. A cDNA-based sequencing approach could over-represent cells with high TCR expression. These data did not resolve whether HLA type affects TCRB rearrangement.

This CDR3 is 14 amino acids long. V trimming: 4 bases; J trimming: 3 bases; junction bases outside the gene matches: 1. Germline CDR1 and CDR2: SGHVS and FQNEAQ. Reverse transcribing all isolated RNA meant expressed TCRB transcripts were sequenced. This table comes from immunoSEQ multiplex PCR, and its TCRdb copy is limited to in-frame clones, with some not included. The sample has about 160,000 clones; 10% are singletons. The sequencing sample was made of central memory CD4+ T cells from blood. The clonotype was recovered from a man aged 25-45 years with type 1 diabetes. The chain couples TRBV7-8 to TRBJ2-7, with 12 bases that match TRBD2. Written as DNA, the CDR3 is TGTGCCAGCAGCTGGACTAGCGGGGACTACGAGCAGTACTTC. It yields the protein CASSWTSGDYEQYF.